The clone carrying this T cell receptor beta chain was counted at least ten times. Its specificity is not known. The junction differs from germline at one of its ends, possibly a read error. These data are taken from a study of blood T cells in healthy people across ages. The study's findings and limits: When one million T cells were used, diversity estimates were thought to be underestimates.

Primed by a sample-barcoded 5' primer and a J-beta primer mix, a second PCR proceeded for 7 to 11 cycles. A template-switch adaptor containing 12 random nucleotides labeled each cDNA molecule. TCRdb analysed the 5' RACE reads with MiXCR anew, one entry per CDR3 protein. The sample carries over 500,000 distinct CDR3 sequences, 52% recorded once. Sequenced material: blood. This sequence was found in a woman older than 75 in good health.

In DNA, the CDR3 is TGCGCCAGCAGCTTCGGGACAGACTCCTACGAGCAGTACTTC. This gives the protein CASSFGTDSYEQYF. V gene TRBV12-3 or TRBV12-4 combines with J gene TRBJ2-7; TRBD1 agrees at 7 bases. CDR3 length: 14 amino acids.